This is a list of T cell receptor beta chains from one sample in a study of T cell changes during pregnancy in multiple sclerosis. Produced via immunoSEQ multiplex PCR; TCRdb's table is partial and in-frame only. The sample carries approximately 50,000 clones, about 90% recorded once. Sequencing used CD8+ T cells from peripheral blood mononuclear cells, obtained after pregnancy. The receptors were sampled from a female donor with multiple sclerosis, enrolled in a pregnancy study. Both conserved end residues are part of each CDR3. A D gene is named only where the DNA matches it firmly. Where a row states a size, it is once, few, many or the class of an expanded clone; other rows omit it.

CDR3 protein: CAIPRGVYEQYF; CDR3 DNA: TGTGCCATCCCGCGGGGGGTCTACGAGCAGTACTTC; V gene: TRBV27; clone size: .; J gene: TRBJ2-7; D gene: TRBD2
CDR3 protein: CASLRGGKDEQYF; CDR3 DNA: TGTGCCAGCCTCCGGGGGGGCAAGGACGAGCAGTACTTC; V gene: TRBV6-6; clone size: .; J gene: TRBJ2-7; D gene: TRBD2
CDR3 protein: CASSLLTGEYSDEKLFF; CDR3 DNA: TGTGCCAGCAGCTTATTGACAGGGGAGTATTCGGATGAAAAACTGTTTTTT; V gene: TRBV7-8; clone size: .; J gene: TRBJ1-4; D gene: TRBD1
CDR3 protein: CASSYERGTIYEQYF; CDR3 DNA: TGTGCCAGCAGTTATGAGCGGGGGACAATCTACGAGCAGTACTTC; V gene: TRBV6-5; clone size: .; J gene: TRBJ2-7; D gene: TRBD2
CDR3 protein: CASSLSAGIQETQYF; CDR3 DNA: TGTGCCAGCAGTTTATCCGCAGGGATCCAAGAGACCCAGTACTTC; V gene: TRBV27; clone size: once; J gene: TRBJ2-5; D gene: .
CDR3 protein: CASSIPPHHQPQHF; CDR3 DNA: TGTGCCAGTAGTATACCCCCCCATCATCAGCCCCAGCATTTT; V gene: TRBV19; clone size: .; J gene: TRBJ1-5; D gene: .
CDR3 protein: CASTTGGGGEKLFF; CDR3 DNA: TGTGCCAGCACAACAGGCGGCGGGGGAGAAAAACTGTTTTTT; V gene: TRBV6-1; clone size: .; J gene: TRBJ1-4; D gene: .
CDR3 protein: CASSAGTGAFGELFF; CDR3 DNA: TGTGCCAGCAGCGCTGGGACAGGGGCGTTTGGGGAGCTGTTTTTT; V gene: TRBV9; clone size: .; J gene: TRBJ2-2; D gene: TRBD1
CDR3 protein: CATSQSREVAYEQYF; CDR3 DNA: TGTGCCACCAGCCAATCCCGGGAGGTAGCCTACGAGCAGTACTTC; V gene: TRBV15; clone size: .; J gene: TRBJ2-7; D gene: TRBD2
CDR3 protein: CASSPRDTGTQETQYF; CDR3 DNA: TGTGCCAGCAGCCCCCGGGACACAGGAACCCAAGAGACCCAGTACTTC; V gene: TRBV9; clone size: .; J gene: TRBJ2-5; D gene: .
CDR3 protein: CASSQEVSQGGNEQFF; CDR3 DNA: TGTGCCAGCAGCCAAGAAGTATCACAGGGAGGGAATGAGCAGTTCTTC; V gene: TRBV4-2; clone size: .; J gene: TRBJ2-1; D gene: .
CDR3 protein: CASSRTGPSNYGYTF; CDR3 DNA: TGTGCCAGCAGTCGGACAGGGCCTTCTAACTATGGCTACACCTTC; V gene: TRBV6-5; clone size: .; J gene: TRBJ1-2; D gene: TRBD1
CDR3 protein: CASSVASGGLEQFF; CDR3 DNA: TGTGCCAGCAGTGTGGCTAGCGGGGGGTTGGAGCAGTTCTTC; V gene: TRBV2; clone size: .; J gene: TRBJ2-1; D gene: TRBD2
CDR3 protein: CASSLGTGLNQPQHF; CDR3 DNA: TGTGCCAGCAGCTTAGGGACAGGGTTAAATCAGCCCCAGCATTTT; V gene: TRBV7-2; clone size: .; J gene: TRBJ1-5; D gene: TRBD1
CDR3 protein: CASSQVLEGTPLEQFF; CDR3 DNA: TGTGCCAGCAGCCAAGTGCTGGAGGGGACCCCTTTAGAGCAGTTCTTC; V gene: TRBV4-2; clone size: .; J gene: TRBJ2-1; D gene: .
CDR3 protein: CASSLDTYNEQFF; CDR3 DNA: TGTGCCAGCAGCTTGGACACCTACAATGAGCAGTTCTTC; V gene: TRBV5-5; clone size: .; J gene: TRBJ2-1; D gene: .
CDR3 protein: CASSLGSGGVEQYF; CDR3 DNA: TGTGCCAGCAGCTTAGGGTCAGGGGGCGTCGAGCAGTACTTC; V gene: TRBV11-2; clone size: .; J gene: TRBJ2-7; D gene: TRBD1
CDR3 protein: CASSYEQGAGGDIQYF; CDR3 DNA: TGTGCCAGCAGCTACGAGCAGGGGGCGGGGGGGGACATTCAGTACTTC; V gene: TRBV2; clone size: .; J gene: TRBJ2-4; D gene: .
CDR3 protein: CASSQVAGGGADTQYF; CDR3 DNA: TGCGCCAGCAGCCAAGTCGCCGGGGGTGGCGCAGATACGCAGTATTTT; V gene: TRBV4-1; clone size: .; J gene: TRBJ2-3; D gene: .
CDR3 protein: CTGDSVDGYTF; CDR3 DNA: TGCACCGGAGACAGTGTGGATGGCTACACCTTC; V gene: TRBV20-1; clone size: .; J gene: TRBJ1-2; D gene: .
CDR3 protein: CASSDGTPKSSYNEQFF; CDR3 DNA: TGTGCCAGCAGCGACGGGACACCGAAAAGCTCCTACAATGAGCAGTTCTTC; V gene: TRBV7-3; clone size: .; J gene: TRBJ2-1; D gene: .
CDR3 protein: CASSEGLAGGVDTQYF; CDR3 DNA: TGTGCCAGCAGCGAGGGACTAGCGGGGGGCGTGGATACGCAGTATTTT; V gene: TRBV7-9; clone size: once; J gene: TRBJ2-3; D gene: TRBD2
CDR3 protein: CASSSGLAGQTYNEQFF; CDR3 DNA: TGCGCCAGCAGCTCTGGACTAGCGGGGCAAACCTACAATGAGCAGTTCTTC; V gene: TRBV5-1; clone size: .; J gene: TRBJ2-1; D gene: TRBD2
CDR3 protein: CASSFGQTYYEQYF; CDR3 DNA: TGTGCCAGCAGCTTCGGACAGACCTACTACGAGCAGTACTTC; V gene: TRBV11-2; clone size: .; J gene: TRBJ2-7; D gene: .
CDR3 protein: CASSDSKRGGSYNEQFF; CDR3 DNA: TGTGCCAGCAGTGACTCAAAGCGGGGGGGATCCTACAATGAGCAGTTCTTC; V gene: TRBV6-4; clone size: few; J gene: TRBJ2-1; D gene: TRBD2
CDR3 protein: CASNIAGVVDTQYF; CDR3 DNA: TGTGCCAGCAACATAGCGGGGGTCGTAGATACGCAGTATTTT; V gene: TRBV27; clone size: .; J gene: TRBJ2-3; D gene: TRBD2
CDR3 protein: CAISESTVPWQGYNEQFF; CDR3 DNA: TGTGCCATCAGTGAGTCGACAGTCCCTTGGCAGGGATACAATGAGCAGTTCTTC; V gene: TRBV10-3; clone size: .; J gene: TRBJ2-1; D gene: .
CDR3 protein: CASSSDRVEQYF; CDR3 DNA: TGTGCCAGCAGCTCGGACAGGGTCGAGCAGTACTTC; V gene: TRBV7-9; clone size: .; J gene: TRBJ2-7; D gene: TRBD1
CDR3 protein: CASSLGWADNEKLFF; CDR3 DNA: TGTGCCAGCAGCTTAGGATGGGCAGATAATGAAAAACTGTTTTTT; V gene: TRBV11-2; clone size: .; J gene: TRBJ1-4; D gene: .
CDR3 protein: CASSHRGISYNEQFF; CDR3 DNA: TGTGCCAGCAGTCACAGGGGGATCTCCTACAATGAGCAGTTCTTC; V gene: TRBV6-5; clone size: once; J gene: TRBJ2-1; D gene: TRBD1
CDR3 protein: CASSLQGGEYNEQFF; CDR3 DNA: TGTGCCAGCAGTTTACAAGGGGGGGAATACAATGAGCAGTTCTTC; V gene: TRBV27; clone size: .; J gene: TRBJ2-1; D gene: .
CDR3 protein: CASSIHIYLEGLNTEAFF; CDR3 DNA: TGTGCCAGTAGTATCCACATATACTTGGAGGGACTGAACACTGAAGCTTTCTTT; V gene: TRBV19; clone size: once; J gene: TRBJ1-1; D gene: .
CDR3 protein: CASSAGNHEGNEQYF; CDR3 DNA: TGTGCTAGCAGCGCCGGGAATCACGAGGGCAACGAGCAGTACTTC; V gene: TRBV7-7; clone size: .; J gene: TRBJ2-7; D gene: .
CDR3 protein: CASAKANEQYF; CDR3 DNA: TGTGCCAGCGCTAAAGCCAACGAGCAGTACTTC; V gene: TRBV6-6; clone size: .; J gene: TRBJ2-7; D gene: .
CDR3 protein: CASNPGTGANQPQHF; CDR3 DNA: TGTGCCAGTAACCCCGGGACAGGGGCAAATCAGCCCCAGCATTTT; V gene: TRBV19; clone size: .; J gene: TRBJ1-5; D gene: TRBD1
CDR3 protein: CASSLGGGPGELFF; CDR3 DNA: TGTGCCAGCAGCTTAGGGGGGGGACCCGGGGAGCTGTTTTTT; V gene: TRBV13; clone size: .; J gene: TRBJ2-2; D gene: .
CDR3 protein: CSARTGPHEQYF; CDR3 DNA: TGCAGCGCGCGGACAGGTCCCCACGAGCAGTACTTC; V gene: TRBV29-1; clone size: .; J gene: TRBJ2-7; D gene: TRBD1
CDR3 protein: CASSTPSGAGELFF; CDR3 DNA: TGTGCCAGCAGTACCCCGTCGGGGGCCGGGGAGCTGTTTTTT; V gene: TRBV27; clone size: .; J gene: TRBJ2-2; D gene: .
CDR3 protein: CATSSPSGPQHF; CDR3 DNA: TGTGCCACCAGCAGTCCCAGCGGGCCCCAGCATTTT; V gene: TRBV15; clone size: .; J gene: TRBJ1-5; D gene: .
CDR3 protein: CASSQVEKTEAFF; CDR3 DNA: TGCGCCAGCAGCCAAGTCGAGAAGACTGAAGCTTTCTTT; V gene: TRBV4-1; clone size: .; J gene: TRBJ1-1; D gene: .
CDR3 protein: CASSAGGAHLHF; CDR3 DNA: TGTGCCAGCAGCGCGGGGGGGGCTCACCTCCACTTT; V gene: TRBV5-6; clone size: .; J gene: TRBJ1-6; D gene: .
CDR3 protein: CASSRMGGRSYNEQFF; CDR3 DNA: TGCGCCAGCAGCCGCATGGGGGGACGGTCCTACAATGAGCAGTTCTTC; V gene: TRBV5-1; clone size: .; J gene: TRBJ2-1; D gene: .
CDR3 protein: CASSAEGGGGSGTEAFF; CDR3 DNA: TGTGCCAGCAGCGCAGAGGGGGGGGGAGGGAGCGGCACTGAAGCTTTCTTT; V gene: TRBV9; clone size: .; J gene: TRBJ1-1; D gene: .
CDR3 protein: CASSVDEGSSKGTDTQYF; CDR3 DNA: TGTGCCAGCAGCGTAGATGAAGGCAGTAGTAAGGGGACAGATACGCAGTATTTT; V gene: TRBV9; clone size: .; J gene: TRBJ2-3; D gene: .
CDR3 protein: CASSLFGGGDSNQPQHF; CDR3 DNA: TGTGCCAGCAGTTTATTCGGGGGTGGGGATAGCAATCAGCCCCAGCATTTT; V gene: TRBV27; clone size: .; J gene: TRBJ1-5; D gene: .
CDR3 protein: CSVWGQGAWGSGNTIYF; CDR3 DNA: TGCAGCGTGTGGGGACAGGGGGCTTGGGGAAGTGGAAACACCATATATTTT; V gene: TRBV29-1; clone size: .; J gene: TRBJ1-3; D gene: TRBD1
CDR3 protein: CASSLNPDQPQHF; CDR3 DNA: TGTGCCAGCAGCTTAAATCCTGATCAGCCCCAGCATTTT; V gene: TRBV7-6; clone size: .; J gene: TRBJ1-5; D gene: .
CDR3 protein: CASSPETGISTDTQYF; CDR3 DNA: TGCGCCAGCAGCCCCGAGACAGGGATAAGCACAGATACGCAGTATTTT; V gene: TRBV10-1; clone size: .; J gene: TRBJ2-3; D gene: TRBD1
CDR3 protein: CASSIEAPSNQPQHF; CDR3 DNA: TGTGCCAGTAGTATCGAGGCTCCCTCCAATCAGCCCCAGCATTTT; V gene: TRBV19; clone size: .; J gene: TRBJ1-5; D gene: .
CDR3 protein: CASSQMFDREYGYTF; CDR3 DNA: TGTGCCAGCAGCCAAATGTTCGACAGGGAGTATGGCTACACCTTC; V gene: TRBV14; clone size: few; J gene: TRBJ1-2; D gene: TRBD1
CDR3 protein: CASSLGRDEKLFF; CDR3 DNA: TGTGCCAGCAGCTTAGGTCGGGATGAAAAACTGTTTTTT; V gene: TRBV13; clone size: .; J gene: TRBJ1-4; D gene: .
CDR3 protein: CASSVASGGVNTGELFF; CDR3 DNA: TGTGCCAGCAGCGTAGCTAGCGGGGGGGTGAACACCGGGGAGCTGTTTTTT; V gene: TRBV9; clone size: .; J gene: TRBJ2-2; D gene: TRBD2